The next 25 T cell receptor beta chains were all read from a single sample in a study of OX40 agonist ivuxolimab in advanced cancers. Sequencing was performed with immunoSEQ multiplex PCR; in TCRdb, only in-frame clones are kept and a portion is missing. The table records 60,000 to 65,000 clones, about 88% of them present only once. The material was CD4+ or CD8+ T cells sorted from blood, obtained in a trial of the OX40 agonist ivuxolimab. These receptors were collected from an adult with an advanced solid tumor such as melanoma, head and neck, liver or kidney cancer.

The chain has TRBV2 and TRBJ2-2; D ambiguous. CDR3 length: 12 residues. V lost 4 bases and J 4 bases, leaving 4 bases between the germline ends. The germline V gene has CDR1 SNHLY and CDR2 FYNNEI. The CDR3: CASSGVTGELFF. CDR3 nucleotide sequence: TGTGCCAGCAGTGGCGTCACCGGGGAGCTGTTTTTT.

This clone was recorded only once. The chain carries TRBV7-3 and TRBJ2-3; D perhaps matches TRBD2 (5 bases). The CDR3 contains 15 residues. From germline, CDR1 is SGHTA and CDR2 FQGTGA. Trimming took off 2 bases at V and 4 bases at J, with 13 bases between the two ends. Written as DNA, the CDR3 is TGTGCCAGCAGCTTAGCGGGTCGTTATTCAGATACGCAGTATTTT. It translates to CASSLAGRYSDTQYF.

The rearrangement links TRBV9 to TRBJ2-7; D is unresolved. V was shortened by 0 bases and J by 0 bases, with 10 bases between the two germline ends. CDR3 size: 15 residues. Germline V lookup: CDR1 SGDLS, CDR2 YYNGEE. The DNA for the CDR3 is TGTGCCAGCAGCGTAGATCCAGCGAGCTCCTACGAGCAGTACTTC. It translates to CASSVDPASSYEQYF.

The V call is TRBV5-1, the J call TRBJ1-1; no clear D. Looked up from germline, CDR1 is SGHRS and CDR2 is YFSETQ. The V end lost 3 bases, the J end lost 4 bases, and 13 bases lay between the germline ends. The CDR3 runs 14 residues. The CDR3 loop is CASSWAGGFTEAFF. In DNA, the CDR3 is TGCGCCAGCAGCTGGGCTGGAGGGTTCACTGAAGCTTTCTTT.

This clone was seen once. The chain is built from TRBV27 and TRBJ2-1, with TRBD2 matching over 7 bases. V trimming: 5 bases; J trimming: 2 bases; junction bases outside the gene matches: 3. The CDR3 is 14 residues long. The germline V gene has CDR1 MNHEY and CDR2 SMNVEV (reference sequence). CDR3 sequence: CASSQSGAYNEQFF. Written as DNA, the CDR3 is TGTGCCAGCAGTCAAAGCGGGGCCTACAATGAGCAGTTCTTC.

The gene calls are TRBV14 and TRBJ2-3; D might be TRBD2 (6 bases). Trimming took 1 base from V and 9 from J, leaving 14 bases between them. The germline gives CDR1 SGHDN, CDR2 FVKESK. The CDR3 loop spans 14 amino acids. The CDR3 protein is CASSQVRDSLTQYF. The CDR3 DNA reads TGTGCCAGCAGCCAAGTACGGGACTCCCTAACGCAGTATTTT.

The V call is TRBV25-1, the J call TRBJ2-5; D is unresolved. This CDR3 region has 13 residues. Trimming removed 1 base at V and 3 bases at J, with 6 bases between. Germline V lookup: CDR1 MGHDK, CDR2 SYGVNS. The CDR3 sequence is CASSELPEETQYF. DNA of the CDR3: TGTGCCAGCAGTGAATTGCCAGAAGAGACCCAGTACTTC.

The chain combines TRBV30 with TRBJ1-6, with D possibly matching TRBD1 (6 bases). CDR3 length: 17 residues. V was trimmed by 3 bases and J by 8 bases, leaving 23 bases between them. The germline V gene has CDR1 GTSNPN and CDR2 SVGIG (reference sequence). CDR3 loop: CAWRGRLGGSLDSPLHF. CDR3 in DNA: TGTGCCTGGAGAGGGCGGTTAGGGGGTAGCCTGGATTCACCCCTCCACTTT.

This sequence joins TRBV5-5 and TRBJ1-1; D remains unclear. Germline-derived CDR1 and CDR2 are SGHKS and YYEKEE (reference sequence). V was pared by 2 bases and J by 9 bases, with 11 bases between. The length of the CDR3 is 12 residues. This CDR3 is CASSFGRVQAFF. The CDR3, as DNA: TGTGCCAGCAGCTTCGGTCGGGTACAAGCTTTCTTT.

The chain uses TRBV4-1 and TRBJ2-1; TRBD1 agrees at 7 bases. Germline-derived CDR1 and CDR2 are MGHRA and YSYEKL. Germline trimming cut 4 bases from V and 2 bases from J; bases unmatched to any gene: 8. The CDR3 length is 16 residues. The CDR3 region has the DNA TGCGCCAGCAGCCGGTCCCAAGGGGGCCCCTACAATGAGCAGTTCTTC. As protein: CASSRSQGGPYNEQFF.

This chain connects TRBV6-1 to TRBJ1-2; maybe TRBD1 (6 bases). Trimming cost V 6 bases and J 2 bases, with 10 bases left between them. CDR3 length equals 13 residues. Germline lookup yields CDR1 MNHNS and CDR2 SASEGT. In nucleotides, the CDR3 is TGTGCCAGCAGAGAAACAGGGAACTATGGCTACACCTTC. Translating it yields CASRETGNYGYTF.

This clone showed up just a few times. The V gene is TRBV28, the J gene TRBJ2-7, with 7 bases that match TRBD1. CDR1 and CDR2 from the germline V gene are MDHEN and SYDVKM. This CDR3 is built from 15 residues. V was clipped by 6 bases and J by 2 bases; unmatched bases: 10. CDR3 amino acids: CASRPWTGLPYEQYF. Here the CDR3 DNA reads TGTGCCAGCAGACCTTGGACAGGCCTCCCCTACGAGCAGTACTTC.

This chain uses TRBV30 with TRBJ2-5; 9 nucleotides agree with TRBD1. Germline V gene data show CDR1 as GTSNPN and CDR2 as SVGIG (reference sequence). J lost 5 bases, V lost 0 bases, and 10 bases had no gene match. The CDR3 has 16 amino acids. CDR3 coding DNA: TGTGCCTGGAGTGTACCCCCGGGACAGGGATACGAGACCCAGTACTTC. The encoded protein is CAWSVPPGQGYETQYF.

The V gene is TRBV4-1, the J gene TRBJ1-3; D possibly corresponds to TRBD1 (5 bases). The V gene's germline CDR1 is MGHRA and CDR2 YSYEKL. The CDR3 contains 17 residues. The V gene lost 3 bases and the J gene lost 0 bases, with 15 bases spanning the gap. CDR3 loop: CASSQEDSEFSGNTIYF. The CDR3, as DNA: TGCGCCAGCAGCCAGGAAGACAGCGAGTTCTCTGGAAACACCATATATTTT.

The rearrangement links TRBV7-3 to TRBJ1-1; D possibly corresponds to TRBD1 (5 bases). The length of the CDR3 is 16 residues. Germline V gene sequence: CDR1 SGHTA, CDR2 FQGTGA. V shed 2 bases and J shed 4 bases, with 17 bases lying between them. Written as DNA, the CDR3 is TGTGCCAGCAGCTTAGCGGGGGTCAGGGTCCCCACTGAAGCTTTCTTT. Translation: CASSLAGVRVPTEAFF.

V usage is TRBV27 and J usage is TRBJ2-1; no firm D call. Looked up from germline, CDR1 is MNHEY and CDR2 is SMNVEV (reference sequence). The length of the CDR3 is 13 residues. The V gene lost 2 bases and the J gene lost 9 bases, with 11 bases spanning the gap. CDR3 in DNA: TGTGCCAGCAGTTTACAAACGCAGGCTGAGCAGTTCTTC. Its protein is CASSLQTQAEQFF.

The chain couples TRBV27 to TRBJ1-5, with TRBD1 matching over 8 bases. V dropped 9 bases and J dropped 4; count of bases not matched to a gene: 5. The CDR3 loop spans 13 amino acids. In germline, CDR1 is MNHEY, CDR2 SMNVEV (reference sequence). Here the CDR3 reads CASQGASNQPQHF. DNA of the CDR3: TGTGCCAGTCAGGGGGCGAGTAATCAGCCCCAGCATTTT.

The CDR3 reads CASSFSGLAGNSYEQYF. In DNA form, the CDR3 reads TGTGCCAGCAGTTTTTCTGGACTAGCGGGGAACTCCTACGAGCAGTACTTC. The chain has TRBV27 and TRBJ2-7; TRBD2 aligns across 12 bases. Germline V gene sequence: CDR1 MNHEY, CDR2 SMNVEV (reference sequence). CDR3 length: 17 amino acids. With 3 bases clipped from V and 0 bases from J, the junction kept 6 bases outside the gene matches.

The chain recombines TRBV7-8 with TRBJ1-2; no reliable D call. The V gene lost 11 bases and the J gene lost 4 bases, with 14 bases spanning the gap. Germline loops: CDR1 SGHVS, CDR2 FQNEAQ. The CDR3 runs to 12 residues. CDR3 in amino acids: CALDSGIYGYTF. The CDR3 DNA sequence: TGTGCCTTGGATTCGGGGATCTATGGCTACACCTTC. Using reference TRBV7-8 and TRBJ1-2 for the parts outside the CDR3, the full variable domain is GAGVSQSPRYKVAKRGQDVALRCDPISGHVSLFWYQQALGQGPEFLTYFQNEAQLDKSGLPSDRFFAERPEGSVSTLKIQRTQQEDSAVYLCALDSGIYGYTFGSGTRLTVV.

A single count supports this clone. V and J are TRBV27 and TRBJ2-5, with 8 bases matching TRBD1. The germline CDR1 and CDR2 sequences are MNHEY and SMNVEV (reference sequence). The V gene end was trimmed by 6 bases and the J gene end by 2 bases; junction bases not matched to a gene: 5. This CDR3 region has 14 residues. The CDR3 loop is CASRRTGRQETQYF. As DNA, the CDR3 is TGTGCCAGCAGAAGGACAGGGCGTCAAGAGACCCAGTACTTC.

The J gene is TRBJ1-1, the V gene TRBV28; D not certain. This CDR3 has 15 amino acids. V was clipped by 3 bases and J by 1 base, with 12 bases between them. Germline V gives CDR1 MDHEN, CDR2 SYDVKM. The CDR3 DNA is TGTGCCAGCAGTTTTATAGGGTCCTCGAACACTGAAGCTTTCTTT. The encoded protein is CASSFIGSSNTEAFF.

The chain couples TRBV2 to TRBJ1-1; tentatively, D is TRBD1 (6 bases). Germline CDR1 and CDR2: SNHLY and FYNNEI. Trimming removed 10 bases from V and 6 bases from J, with 12 bases in between. This CDR3 spans 11 amino acids. The CDR3 DNA follows: TGTGCCATCTTTTCAGGGGCTGAAGCTTTCTTT. Translating gives CAIFSGAEAFF.

The chain uses TRBV7-6 and TRBJ2-7, with D possibly being TRBD1 (6 bases). Trimming shortened V by 5 bases and J by 4 bases, and 21 bases separated the two germline ends. This CDR3 region has 16 residues. Germline V CDR1 and CDR2: SGHVS, FNYEAQ. The CDR3 loop is CASSLETRQGWYEQYF. Written as DNA, the CDR3 is TGTGCCAGCAGCCTAGAAACCCGGCAGGGGTGGTACGAGCAGTACTTC. Based on the CDR3 plus reference TRBV7-6 and TRBJ2-7, the full variable domain is GAGVSQSPRYKVTKRGQDVALRCDPISGHVSLYWYRQALGQGPEFLTYFNYEAQQDKSGLPNDRFSAERPEGSISTLTIQRTEQRDSAMYRCASSLETRQGWYEQYFGPGTRLTVT.

The gene calls are TRBV27 and TRBJ2-7, with unresolved D. V lost 7 bases, J lost 3 bases, and 19 bases lay in between. The V gene's germline CDR1 is MNHEY and CDR2 SMNVEV (reference sequence). The CDR3 covers 15 residues. The CDR3 DNA follows: TGTGCCAGCACCCTTACCGGTACGGAATTCTACGAGCAGTACTTC. Translating gives CASTLTGTEFYEQYF.

V gene TRBV9 combines with J gene TRBJ2-1; tentative D call: TRBD2 (6 bases). The CDR3 consists of 15 residues. Trimming removed 0 bases from V and 1 base from J, with 8 bases in between. Germline CDR1 SGDLS, CDR2 YYNGEE. CDR3 sequence: CASSVVRDSYNEQFF. The CDR3 coding sequence is TGTGCCAGCAGCGTAGTGCGGGATTCCTACAATGAGCAGTTCTTC.